This T cell receptor beta chain was recovered during a study of T-cell reconstitution after alpha-beta-depleted transplantation in children. V shed 3 bases and J shed 6 bases, with 11 bases lying between them. Per the germline V gene, CDR1 is GTSNPN and CDR2 is SVGIG (reference sequence). The CDR3 is 12 amino acids. Library preparation (for TCRbeta) was performed with unique molecular identifiers. One entry per CDR3 protein, called by TCRdb with MiXCR from the PCR reads. The profile shows around 480,000 distinct CDR3 sequences, about 30% of them singletons. The starting material was PBMCs from the stem cell graft donor, obtained from the stem cell graft. The TCR originated in a human donor who donated a stem cell graft to a child with aplastic anemia. The gene calls are TRBV30 and TRBJ1-2; weak D call: TRBD1 (5 bases). The CDR3 reads CAWSGGTNGYTF. The CDR3, as DNA: TGTGCCTGGAGCGGTGGGACTAATGGCTACACCTTC.